This T cell receptor (beta chain) originates from a study of blood T cell repertoires in COVID-19. Looking at the study overall: Samples came from the United States, Italy and Spain, spanning acute and convalescent COVID-19. In each case, the material was cDNA or gDNA derived from T cells, B-cell-depleted T cells, or PBMCs.

Authors' methods: Reference gene primer amplification in the assay estimated nucleated cell counts. Repertoires were generated with immunoSEQ multiplex PCR, while TCRdb's copy carries only in-frame clones and drops some. The DNA gave D and trimming, while V, J and clone size come from that table. The data show hundreds of thousands of clones, about 85% seen once. The CDR3 loop spans 11 amino acids. Trimming cost V 2 bases and J 4 bases, with 3 bases left between them. Germline V lookup: CDR1 SNHLY, CDR2 FYNNEI. The chain employs TRBV2 and TRBJ2-7; D gene uncertain. Sequencing was done on a sample of peripheral blood. The receptor was isolated from a man in his forties with acute or convalescent COVID-19. CDR3 protein: CASSETYEQYF. CDR3 nucleotide sequence: TGTGCCAGCAGTGAAACTTACGAGCAGTACTTC.